The 31 T cell receptor beta chains presented below share a single source sample, sequenced in a study of blood T cell repertoires in COVID-19. The table came from immunoSEQ multiplex PCR; TCRdb's copy has only in-frame clones and leaves some out. The data show about 200,000 clones, roughly 88% seen once. Specimen: peripheral blood. The receptors stem from a man aged 40-55 years with acute or convalescent COVID-19.

There are a few counts of this clone. The chain joins TRBV12-5 to TRBJ1-2; 8 bases are a match to TRBD1. V lost 2 bases and J lost 5; bases outside the gene matches: 10. Germline-derived CDR1 and CDR2 are LGHNT and FRNRAP. This CDR3 is built from 16 residues. This chain's CDR3 is CASGLSPPGQEYGYTF. For the CDR3, the DNA is TGTGCTAGTGGTTTGTCACCCCCGGGACAGGAATATGGCTACACCTTC. The whole variable domain, filled in from reference TRBV12-5 and TRBJ1-2, reads DARVTQTPRHKVTEMGQEVTMRCQPILGHNTVFWYRQTMMQGLELLAYFRNRAPLDDSGMPKDRFSAEMPDATLATLKIQPSEPRDSAVYFCASGLSPPGQEYGYTFGSGTRLTVV.

The CDR3 DNA reads as TGTGCCAGCAGCTTAGAAACGGGAGGAGGCGAGACCCAGTACTTC. Amino acid sequence: CASSLETGGGETQYF. The chain carries TRBV7-9 and TRBJ2-5; 7 bases agree with TRBD2. Trimming removed 1 base from V and 5 bases from J; junction bases left unmatched: 7. Germline loops: CDR1 SEHNR, CDR2 FQNEAQ (reference sequence). The CDR3 spans 15 residues. Complete variable domain (other parts from reference TRBV7-9 and TRBJ2-5): DTGVSQNPRHKITKRGQNVTFRCDPISEHNRLYWYRQTLGQGPEFLTYFQNEAQLEKSRLLSDRFSAERPKGSFSTLEIQRTEQGDSAMYLCASSLETGGGETQYFGPGTRLLVL.

The chain has TRBV29-1 and TRBJ1-1; possibly TRBD1 for D (5 bases). V dropped 2 bases and J dropped 5 bases, with 15 bases sitting between them. The CDR3 runs to 14 residues. CDR1 SQVTM and CDR2 ANQGSEA come from the germline V gene. The CDR3 coding sequence is TGCAGCGTTGAAAGTACTCAGGGAGGTACTGAAGCTTTCTTT. This codes for CSVESTQGGTEAFF.

The chain has TRBV6-4 and TRBJ2-2; D uncertain. V dropped 6 bases and J dropped 4 bases, with 9 bases sitting between them. CDR1 is MRHNA, CDR2 SNTAGT, per germline. The CDR3 extends over 13 amino acids. CDR3 nucleotides: TGTGCCAGCAGCCCCGAACTCACCGGGGAGCTGTTTTTT. Amino acids: CASSPELTGELFF.

The chain employs TRBV30 and TRBJ2-7; the match to TRBD1 covers 8 bases. Trimming took 5 bases from V and 0 from J; bases not matched to a gene: 15. Germline CDR1 GTSNPN, CDR2 SVGIG (reference sequence). This CDR3 contains 17 residues. The CDR3: CAWATGGTGSLSYEQYF. The CDR3 DNA is TGTGCCTGGGCGACGGGCGGGACAGGCTCACTCTCCTACGAGCAGTACTTC.

The J gene is TRBJ2-2, the V gene TRBV24-1, with 9 bases aligning to TRBD1. The CDR3 spans 15 residues. V shed 3 bases and J 6 bases; nucleotides not matched to a gene: 4. Germline assignment: CDR1 KGHDR and CDR2 SFDVKD. This CDR3 is CATSDRTGEPGELFF. CDR3 nucleotide sequence: TGTGCCACCAGTGATAGGACAGGGGAGCCCGGGGAGCTGTTTTTT.

The chain uses TRBV7-9 and TRBJ2-5; 10 bases are a match to TRBD2. V shed 5 bases and J 1 base; nucleotides not matched to a gene: 7. There are 16 residues in the CDR3. Germline V CDR1 and CDR2: SEHNR, FQNEAQ (reference sequence). The CDR3 reads CASSQRAGGFQETQYF. The CDR3 DNA follows: TGTGCCAGCAGCCAACGAGCGGGAGGGTTCCAAGAGACCCAGTACTTC.

This chain connects TRBV9 to TRBJ2-1, with D perhaps TRBD1 (6 bases). The V end was cut by 1 base, the J end by 5 bases, with 10 bases between. In germline, CDR1 is SGDLS, CDR2 YYNGEE. This CDR3 has 14 residues. Here the CDR3 reads CASSVIGQHNEQFF. In nucleotides, the CDR3 is TGTGCCAGCAGCGTAATCGGACAGCACAATGAGCAGTTCTTC.

V and J are TRBV6-5 and TRBJ2-5; a possible D gene is TRBD2 (6 bases). The CDR3 is made up of 15 amino acids. Trimming removed 0 bases at V and 5 bases at J, with 13 bases between. In germline, CDR1 is MNHEY, CDR2 SVGAGI. This CDR3 is CASSYSLSTRETQYF. The DNA for the CDR3 is TGTGCCAGCAGTTACTCGTTGTCGACTAGGGAGACCCAGTACTTC.

The V and J genes are TRBV19 and TRBJ1-1; D is perhaps TRBD1 (5 bases). CDR1 and CDR2 from the germline V gene are LNHDA and SQIVND (reference sequence). Between the trimmed V and J ends, which lost 3 bases and 1 base, there was a span of 15 bases. This CDR3 is built from 16 residues. The CDR3 bases are TGTGCCAGTAGTATCCCTGTTGGGGCCGCGAACACTGAAGCTTTCTTT. Its translation is CASSIPVGAANTEAFF. Full variable domain (missing parts from reference TRBV19 and TRBJ1-1): DGGITQSPKYLFRKEGQNVTLSCEQNLNHDAMYWYRQDPGQGLRLIYYSQIVNDFQKGDIAEGYSVSREKKESFPLTVTSAQKNPTAFYLCASSIPVGAANTEAFFGQGTRLTVV.

Here the CDR3 DNA reads TGTGCCAGCAGTGAAGGAGGAGTTGTCGGGACCCAGTACTTC. Its translation: CASSEGGVVGTQYF. V is TRBV25-1 and J is TRBJ2-5; D may be TRBD2 (5 bases). Trimming took 2 bases from V and 7 from J, leaving 14 bases between them. Germline V gene sequence: CDR1 MGHDK, CDR2 SYGVNS. CDR3 length: 14 amino acids.

V gene TRBV11-2 combines with J gene TRBJ2-7; the D is unclear. From germline, CDR1 is SGHAT and CDR2 FQNNGV. CDR3 length: 14 amino acids. Trimming stripped 5 bases from V and 4 bases from J, with 15 bases between. This CDR3 is CASSPPADSYEQYF. Here the CDR3 DNA reads TGTGCCAGCAGCCCCCCCGCAGACTCATACGAGCAGTACTTC.

The rearrangement links TRBV19 to TRBJ2-1; 11 bases agree with TRBD2. Losses at the gene ends were 5 bases for V and 8 bases for J; bases not matched to a gene: 14. Germline CDR1 is LNHDA and CDR2 is SQIVND (reference sequence). This CDR3 comprises 17 residues. Written as DNA, the CDR3 is TGTGCCAGTAGTTCGCCGGGACTAGCGGAGACCGGCGATGAGCAGTTCTTC. Its translation: CASSSPGLAETGDEQFF.

This rearrangement joins TRBV11-2 to TRBJ2-7, with 7 bases fitting TRBD1. Germline trimming cut 4 bases from V and 2 bases from J; bases unmatched to any gene: 8. The V gene's germline CDR1 is SGHAT and CDR2 FQNNGV. The length of the CDR3 is 15 residues. The CDR3 loop is CASSSRPGTAYEQYF. In DNA, the CDR3 is TGTGCCAGCAGCTCGCGCCCCGGGACAGCCTACGAGCAGTACTTC.

The chain couples TRBV19 to TRBJ1-1; 9 bases line up with TRBD1. CDR3 length: 16 amino acids. V lost 4 bases and J lost 2; bases outside the gene matches: 8. Germline CDR1 LNHDA, CDR2 SQIVND (reference sequence). The chain's CDR3 is CASSRGPGQGNTEAFF. The CDR3, as DNA: TGTGCCAGTAGTAGGGGGCCGGGACAGGGTAACACTGAAGCTTTCTTT.

This chain joins TRBV24-1 and TRBJ2-1; D is unclear. The CDR3 totals 18 residues. V was clipped by 3 bases and J by 0 bases, with 17 bases between them. Germline V gives CDR1 KGHDR, CDR2 SFDVKD. CDR3 DNA sequence: TGTGCCACCAGTGATCTACCCTCCGCGAGGAGCTCCTACAATGAGCAGTTCTTC. It yields the protein CATSDLPSARSSYNEQFF.

This clone appeared a single time. This rearrangement joins TRBV21-1 to TRBJ2-1; whether TRBD2, the table's D call, matches the DNA was not checked. TRBV21-1 is shown as a pseudogene. CDR3 length: 17 amino acids. The CDR3 here is CASSILKAGTSYNEQFF. The CDR3, as DNA: TGTGCCAGCAGCATATTAAAAGCGGGTACCTCCTACAATGAGCAGTTCTTC.

The genes are TRBV4-2 and TRBJ2-2, with D perhaps matching TRBD2 (6 bases). CDR3 length: 16 residues. The germline V gene encodes CDR1 LGHNA and CDR2 YNFKEQ. The V and J ends lost 3 bases and 5 bases respectively, with 16 bases between them. CDR3: CASSQAAVAETGELFF. For the CDR3, the DNA is TGTGCCAGCAGCCAGGCTGCTGTAGCGGAGACCGGGGAGCTGTTTTTT.

The chain is built from TRBV12-5 and TRBJ2-1, with D tentatively TRBD1 (5 bases). Per germline, CDR1 LGHNT and CDR2 FRNRAP. The ends were cut back, 4 bases at V and 4 bases at J, with 14 bases in the middle. The CDR3 covers 15 residues. The CDR3 sequence is CASGSTQGIYNEQFF. Written as DNA, the CDR3 is TGTGCTAGTGGTTCCACCCAGGGCATTTACAATGAGCAGTTCTTC.

The chain is built from TRBV6-2 or TRBV6-3 and TRBJ2-1; tentative D call: TRBD1 (8 bases). The germline V gene has CDR1 MNHEY and CDR2 SVGEGT. The CDR3 spans 14 residues. The germline V and J ends were trimmed by 6 bases and 9 bases, with 18 bases remaining between them. CDR3 coding DNA: TGTGCCAGCAGCCGTAGACAGGGGAGGGTTGAGCAGTTCTTC. This sequence encodes CASSRRQGRVEQFF.

This clone was seen only once. The J gene is TRBJ2-1, the V gene TRBV6-5, with D possibly being TRBD1 (6 bases). The germline V and J ends were trimmed by 4 bases and 8 bases, with 21 bases remaining between them. The germline gives CDR1 MNHEY, CDR2 SVGAGI. The CDR3 loop spans 16 amino acids. The chain's CDR3 is CASSFLRTVAWDEQFF. In DNA form, the CDR3 reads TGTGCCAGCAGTTTTCTTCGGACAGTCGCCTGGGATGAGCAGTTCTTC.

The chain employs TRBV5-1 and TRBJ2-2; TRBD1 aligns across 8 bases. The germline V gene encodes CDR1 SGHRS and CDR2 YFSETQ. V trimming: 3 bases; J trimming: 4 bases; junction bases outside the gene matches: 8. The CDR3 covers 16 residues. CDR3 loop: CASSSSGTGITGELFF. The CDR3 nucleotides are TGCGCCAGCAGCTCCTCCGGGACAGGTATCACCGGGGAGCTGTTTTTT.

The genes are TRBV7-9 and TRBJ1-1, with 9 bases aligning to TRBD1. V shed 7 bases, J shed 4 bases, and the junction held 7 bases outside the gene matches. The CDR3 has 14 residues. Germline lookup yields CDR1 SEHNR and CDR2 FQNEAQ (reference sequence). CDR3 sequence: CASIEQGAGTEAFF. The CDR3 DNA follows: TGTGCCAGCATCGAACAGGGGGCGGGCACTGAAGCTTTCTTT.

The rearrangement links TRBV3-1 (or the pseudogene TRBV3-2) to TRBJ2-3; tentative D call: TRBD2 (6 bases). V was trimmed by 4 bases and J by 1 base, leaving 18 bases between them. CDR1 is LGHDT and CDR2 is YNNKEL in the germline V gene (reference sequence). The CDR3 consists of 17 residues. The CDR3 loop is CASSLDFGGAGTDTQYF. The CDR3, as DNA: TGTGCCAGCAGCCTCGATTTCGGGGGAGCGGGCACAGATACGCAGTATTTT.

This sequence joins TRBV5-1 and TRBJ2-3; D not resolved. CDR1 is SGHRS and CDR2 is YFSETQ in the germline V gene. The CDR3 runs to 14 residues. The V end was cut by 1 base, the J end by 2 bases, with 8 bases between. CDR3 DNA: TGCGCCAGCAGCTTGACTTCTCCCACAGATACGCAGTATTTT. As protein: CASSLTSPTDTQYF.

This chain links TRBV27 with TRBJ2-1; 13 bases are a match to TRBD2. The CDR3 covers 17 residues. J was trimmed by 5 bases and V by 6 bases; bases with no gene match: 10. CDR1 is MNHEY and CDR2 is SMNVEV in the germline V gene (reference sequence). CDR3 coding DNA: TGTGCCAGCAGCCGGAGGACTAGCGGGAGTCGGGACAATGAGCAGTTCTTC. Translating gives CASSRRTSGSRDNEQFF.

The genes are TRBV18 and TRBJ1-1, with TRBD1 as a possible D gene (6 bases). This CDR3 is built from 14 residues. Germline-derived CDR1 and CDR2 are KGHSH and LQKENI. The V gene lost 3 bases and the J gene lost 4 bases, with 12 bases spanning the gap. CDR3 bases: TGTGCCAGCTCACCCCAGGAAGGGGGCACTGAAGCTTTCTTT. Its translation: CASSPQEGGTEAFF.

This rearrangement joins TRBV18 to TRBJ1-5; D is unresolved. Germline V CDR1 and CDR2: KGHSH, LQKENI. Trimming cost V 5 bases and J 0 bases, with 11 bases left between them. The CDR3 is 15 residues long. The CDR3 nucleotides read TGTGCCAGCTCAAACAGAGAGGGTAGCAATCAGCCCCAGCATTTT. Translation: CASSNREGSNQPQHF.

The CDR3 loop is CSASRLTDLLNTEAFF. CDR3 sequence (DNA): TGCAGTGCTAGTCGGTTGACAGATCTTTTGAACACTGAAGCTTTCTTT. The chain combines TRBV20-1 with TRBJ1-1, with D perhaps matching TRBD1 (5 bases). V lost 3 bases to trimming and J lost 0 bases, with 17 bases between them. Germline V CDR1 and CDR2: DFQATT, SNEGSKA (reference sequence). The CDR3 has 16 amino acids.

V gene TRBV3-1 (or the pseudogene TRBV3-2) combines with J gene TRBJ1-3; TRBD1 might be the D (5 bases). The CDR3 has 15 amino acids. Germline loops: CDR1 LGHDT, CDR2 YNNKEL (reference sequence). V dropped 0 bases and J dropped 2 bases, with 8 bases sitting between them. In DNA, the CDR3 is TGTGCCAGCAGCCAAGACAGGGTCACTGGAAACACCATATATTTT. Its protein is CASSQDRVTGNTIYF.

The chain employs TRBV30 and TRBJ2-1; maybe TRBD1 (5 bases). Germline values: CDR1 GTSNPN, CDR2 SVGIG (reference sequence). The CDR3 spans 14 residues. V lost 2 bases, J lost 0 bases, and 8 bases lay in between. The CDR3 here is CAWSKGNSYNEQFF. The CDR3 coding sequence is TGTGCCTGGAGTAAGGGGAACTCCTACAATGAGCAGTTCTTC.